What follows is one TCR beta chain and its context. Antigen: not known. The data belong to a study of cytomegalovirus exposure and HLA in healthy donors. Study observations and caveats: Most TCR beta V segments were productive about 90% or about 30% of the time in an earlier analysis. Most of the CMV-associated TCR beta chains (in a later analysis) appeared to be HLA-restricted.

Primers: 60 Vbeta forward and 13 Jbeta reverse. Profiled with immunoSEQ multiplex PCR; TCRdb holds only in-frame clones, not every one. This sample has 120,000 to 150,000 clones, with approximately 83% found just once. Trimming cost V 4 bases and J 10 bases; bases outside gene matches: 21. The CDR3 spans 18 residues. The germline gives CDR1 MGHRA, CDR2 YSYEKL. The chain combines TRBV4-1 with TRBJ2-1; TRBD2 matches 8 bases. Sequenced sample: PBMCs. This TCR was recovered from a man aged 40-49 years in good health and CMV-seropositive. The CDR3 reads CASSPPIGQAGAPGEQFF. Here the CDR3 DNA reads TGCGCCAGCAGCCCCCCGATAGGCCAAGCGGGGGCCCCGGGGGAGCAGTTCTTC.